One and the same sample provided the 16 T cell receptor beta chains below, sequenced in a study of blood T cell repertoires in COVID-19. TCRdb's copy holds only in-frame clones and misses some; the assay was immunoSEQ multiplex PCR. Here the sample spans around 280,000 clones, approximately 88% being singletons. Specimen: PBMCs or T cells enriched from blood (not recorded which). The source is a woman aged 35 to 49 who had recovered from COVID-19.

The chain has TRBV18 and TRBJ2-5, with TRBD2 identical over 13 bases. The V segment lost 1 base and the J segment 3 bases; nucleotides outside the gene matches: 14. The germline V gene encodes CDR1 KGHSH and CDR2 LQKENI. The CDR3 sequence is 20 residues long. The CDR3 is CASSPRPLAGGPNPKETQYF. The CDR3 nucleotides read TGTGCCAGCTCACCACGACCACTAGCGGGAGGGCCGAATCCCAAAGAGACCCAGTACTTC. Full variable domain (rest looked up from reference TRBV18 and TRBJ2-5): NAGVMQNPRHLVRRRGQEARLRCSPMKGHSHVYWYRQLPEEGLKFMVYLQKENIIDESGMPKERFSAEFPKEGPSILRIQQVVRGDSAAYFCASSPRPLAGGPNPKETQYFGPGTRLLVL.

This clone was observed a few times. This sequence joins TRBV2 and TRBJ1-4; D is perhaps TRBD1 (5 bases). This CDR3 spans 14 amino acids. CDR1 and CDR2 from the germline V gene are SNHLY and FYNNEI. V was clipped by 4 bases and J by 5 bases, with 11 bases between them. CDR3 amino acids: CASSGRQGNEKLFF. DNA of the CDR3: TGTGCCAGCAGTGGTCGGCAGGGAAATGAAAAACTGTTTTTT.

This chain joins TRBV6-5 and TRBJ1-2, with 8 bases that match TRBD1. Germline assignment: CDR1 MNHEY and CDR2 SVGAGI. This CDR3 spans 13 amino acids. Trimming took 7 bases from V and 4 from J; bases not matched to a gene: 5. Here the CDR3 DNA reads TGTGCCAGCAAACTAACAGGGGGCTATGGCTACACCTTC. Translation gives CASKLTGGYGYTF.

This chain uses TRBV7-9 with TRBJ2-1; possible D gene TRBD2, 5 bases. The CDR3 loop spans 15 amino acids. CDR1 is SEHNR and CDR2 is FQNEAQ in the germline V gene (reference sequence). Trimming removed 0 bases at V and 5 bases at J, with 11 bases between. CDR3 region: CASSLARIGDNEQFF. CDR3 sequence (DNA): TGTGCCAGCAGCTTAGCGCGTATCGGGGACAATGAGCAGTTCTTC.

The J gene is TRBJ2-2, the V gene TRBV5-1, with a possible D match to TRBD2 (5 bases). Germline V gene lookup returns CDR1 SGHRS and CDR2 YFSETQ. The CDR3 is 17 amino acids. V was clipped by 0 bases and J by 4 bases, with 16 bases between them. The CDR3 DNA reads TGCGCCAGCAGCTTGGATTTAGCTTGGCGGGTCACCGGGGAGCTGTTTTTT. Its translation: CASSLDLAWRVTGELFF.

This clone has more than one count but fewer than ten. This sequence joins TRBV7-9 and TRBJ2-7; possibly TRBD1 for D (6 bases). Trimming removed 6 bases from V and 0 bases from J, with 12 bases in between. Looked up from germline, CDR1 is SEHNR and CDR2 is FQNEAQ (reference sequence). This CDR3 has 14 residues. The CDR3 DNA reads as TGTGCCAGCAGGCCGGGACAAGCCTCCTACGAGCAGTACTTC. It encodes CASRPGQASYEQYF.

The chain carries TRBV7-3 and TRBJ1-1; a weak D match, TRBD1 (6 bases). The CDR3 extends over 13 amino acids. V shed 5 bases and J shed 9 bases, with 16 bases lying between them. From germline, CDR1 is SGHTA and CDR2 FQGTGA. CDR3 region: CASSLGGGDQAFF. The CDR3 nucleotides are TGTGCCAGCAGCCTCGGAGGGGGGGACCAAGCTTTCTTT.

The rearrangement links TRBV4-1 to TRBJ1-2; the match to TRBD1 covers 12 bases. The V and J ends lost 4 bases and 11 bases, in that order; junction bases with no gene match: 11. The CDR3 is 15 residues long. Germline lookup yields CDR1 MGHRA and CDR2 YSYEKL. DNA for the CDR3: TGCGCCAGCAGCCCTCATACCGGGACAGGGGGCGAGTACACCTTC. This encodes CASSPHTGTGGEYTF.

The chain couples TRBV21-1 to TRBJ2-3; TRBD1, the table's D call, was not compared with the DNA. TRBV21-1 is labeled a pseudogene. The CDR3 is 16 residues long. This CDR3 reads CASSLRGQGITDTQYF. CDR3 nucleotides: TGTGCCAGCAGCCTGAGAGGACAGGGCATCACAGATACGCAGTATTTT.

This chain connects TRBV21-1 to TRBJ1-4; the table's D call of TRBD1 was not tested on the DNA. TRBV21-1 is a recognized pseudogene. The CDR3 covers 17 residues. CDR3 residues: CASSPPDRALTNEKLFF. CDR3 nucleotide sequence: TGTGCCAGCAGCCCCCCGGACAGGGCTTTGACTAATGAAAAACTGTTTTTT.

This rearrangement joins TRBV4-1 to TRBJ1-2; no definite D call. V shed 4 bases and J shed 0 bases, with 9 bases lying between them. The CDR3 is 14 residues long. Germline V CDR1 and CDR2: MGHRA, YSYEKL. The CDR3 sequence is CASSPNPANYGYTF. CDR3 in DNA: TGCGCCAGCAGCCCTAATCCGGCTAACTATGGCTACACCTTC.

In this sample, this clone turned up once. This chain connects TRBV5-1 to TRBJ1-1; D is unclear. CDR1 and CDR2 (germline): SGHRS, YFSETQ. Trimming shortened V by 2 bases and J by 6 bases, and 5 bases separated the two germline ends. This CDR3 contains 11 residues. The CDR3 loop is CASSFGPEAFF. CDR3 nucleotides: TGCGCCAGCAGCTTCGGTCCTGAAGCTTTCTTT.

This chain uses TRBV23-1 with TRBJ2-3, with D perhaps matching TRBD1 (6 bases). Being an ORF, TRBV23-1 has a function that is uncertain. V gave up 2 bases and J gave up 5 bases, with 14 bases separating them. The CDR3 runs 15 residues. CDR3 loop: CASSQSGGLGDTQYF. CDR3 in DNA: TGCGCCAGCAGTCAAAGTGGGGGCCTGGGAGATACGCAGTATTTT.

This clone has a single count. This chain uses TRBV5-1 with TRBJ2-1, with D tentatively TRBD2 (5 bases). Per germline, CDR1 SGHRS and CDR2 YFSETQ. The CDR3 totals 15 residues. Trimming took off 3 bases at V and 5 bases at J, with 15 bases between the two ends. The DNA for the CDR3 is TGCGCCAGCAGCTCCGGACGAACTAGTAACAATGAGCAGTTCTTC. Its translation: CASSSGRTSNNEQFF.

V usage is TRBV4-1 and J usage is TRBJ1-2; 9 nucleotides agree with TRBD1. Trimming removed 4 bases from V and 2 bases from J; junction bases left unmatched: 5. The CDR3 runs 15 residues. Per the germline V gene, CDR1 is MGHRA and CDR2 is YSYEKL. The CDR3 reads CASSRLGQGNYGYTF. The CDR3 DNA reads as TGCGCCAGCAGCCGTTTGGGACAGGGAAACTATGGCTACACCTTC.

The chain links TRBV5-1 to TRBJ1-2, with no clear D. Per the germline V gene, CDR1 is SGHRS and CDR2 is YFSETQ. This CDR3 comprises 13 residues. V gave up 4 bases and J gave up 8 bases, with 15 bases separating them. CDR3 loop: CASSLPGMGGYTF. In DNA form, the CDR3 reads TGCGCCAGCAGCCTGCCCGGGATGGGCGGCTACACCTTC.